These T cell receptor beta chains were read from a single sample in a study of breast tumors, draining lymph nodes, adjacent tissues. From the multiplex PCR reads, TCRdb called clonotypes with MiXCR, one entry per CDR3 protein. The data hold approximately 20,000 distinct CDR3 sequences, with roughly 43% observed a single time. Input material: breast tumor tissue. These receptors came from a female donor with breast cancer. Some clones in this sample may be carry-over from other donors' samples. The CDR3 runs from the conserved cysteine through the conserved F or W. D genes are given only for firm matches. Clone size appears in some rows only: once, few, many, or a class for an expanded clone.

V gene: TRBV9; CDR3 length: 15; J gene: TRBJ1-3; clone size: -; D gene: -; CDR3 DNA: TGTGCCAGCAGCGTAGATCTGGTCCCTGGAAACACCATATATTTT; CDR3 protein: CASSVDLVPGNTIYF
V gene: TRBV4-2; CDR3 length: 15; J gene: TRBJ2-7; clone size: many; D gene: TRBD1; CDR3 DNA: TGTGCCAGCAGCCTCCGGGACAGGGAGACCTACGAGCAGTACTTC; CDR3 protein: CASSLRDRETYEQYF
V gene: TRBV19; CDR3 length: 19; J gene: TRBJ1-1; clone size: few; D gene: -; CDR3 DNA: TGTGCCAGTAGTATAAGTTTCCGGCAGATTATCGGCGTGAACACTGAAGCTTTCTTT; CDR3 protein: CASSISFRQIIGVNTEAFF
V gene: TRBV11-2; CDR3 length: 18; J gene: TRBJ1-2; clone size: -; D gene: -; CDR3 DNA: TGTGCCAGCAGCTTACCAAGGGGTGCCGAACAGGGTAACTATGGCTACACCTTC; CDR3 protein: CASSLPRGAEQGNYGYTF
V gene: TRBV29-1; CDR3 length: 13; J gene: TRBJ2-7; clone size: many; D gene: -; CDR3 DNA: TGCAGCGTTGTATTCCCACCTAGCTACGAGCAGTACTTC; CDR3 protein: CSVVFPPSYEQYF
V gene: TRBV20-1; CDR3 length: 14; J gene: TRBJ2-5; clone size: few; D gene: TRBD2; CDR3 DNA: TGCAGTGCTCGGACTAGCGGGGGCCAAGAGACCCAGTACTTC; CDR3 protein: CSARTSGGQETQYF
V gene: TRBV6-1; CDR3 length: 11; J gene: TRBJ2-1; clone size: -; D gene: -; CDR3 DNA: TGTGCCAGCAGCCGAGGCGGTCCACAGTTCTTC; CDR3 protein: CASSRGGPQFF
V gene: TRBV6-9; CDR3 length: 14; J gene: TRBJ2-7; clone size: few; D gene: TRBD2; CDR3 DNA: TGTGCCAGCACTCCGGGACTAGCGGGAGACGAGCAGTACTTC; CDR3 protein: CASTPGLAGDEQYF
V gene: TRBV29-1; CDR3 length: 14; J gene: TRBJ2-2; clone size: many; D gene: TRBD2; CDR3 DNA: TGCAGCGTCACACTAGCGGCCAGGACGGGGGAGCTGTTTTTT; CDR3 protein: CSVTLAARTGELFF
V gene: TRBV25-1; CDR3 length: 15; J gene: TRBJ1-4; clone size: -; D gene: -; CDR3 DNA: TGTGCCAGCAGTGTCCCGACTAGCGGGGAGGAAAAACTGTTTTTT; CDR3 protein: CASSVPTSGEEKLFF
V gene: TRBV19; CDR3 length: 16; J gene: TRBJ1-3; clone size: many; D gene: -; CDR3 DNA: TGTGCCAGTAGACCGGGACTGAGGAACTCTGGAAACACCATATATTTT; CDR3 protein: CASRPGLRNSGNTIYF
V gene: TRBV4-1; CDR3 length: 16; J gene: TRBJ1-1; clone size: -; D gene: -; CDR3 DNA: TGCGCCAGCAGCCCCATTTTACACCGGACGTTGAGGGAAGCTTTCTTT; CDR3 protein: CASSPILHRTLREAFF
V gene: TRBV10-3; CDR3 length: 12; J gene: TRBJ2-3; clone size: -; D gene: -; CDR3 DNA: TGTGCCATCAGTGAGTCCGAAGATACGCAGTATTTT; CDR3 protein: CAISESEDTQYF
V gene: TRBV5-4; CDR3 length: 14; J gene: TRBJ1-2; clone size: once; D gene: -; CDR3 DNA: TGTGCCAGCGGCTTGGAGACATGGGCGGAGGGCTACACCTTC; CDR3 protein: CASGLETWAEGYTF
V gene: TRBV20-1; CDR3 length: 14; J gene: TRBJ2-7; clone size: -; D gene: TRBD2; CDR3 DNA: TGCAGTGCTAGGCCGGGACTAGCATCCTACGAGCAGTACTTC; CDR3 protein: CSARPGLASYEQYF
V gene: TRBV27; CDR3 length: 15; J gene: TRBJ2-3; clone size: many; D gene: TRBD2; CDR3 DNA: TGTGCCAGCAGCCTAGCGGGAGGGAGCACAGATACGCAGTATTTT; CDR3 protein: CASSLAGGSTDTQYF
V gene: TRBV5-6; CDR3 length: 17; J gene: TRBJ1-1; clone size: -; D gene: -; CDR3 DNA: TGTGCCAGCAGCTTACTAGCGGATGGGGGCCCATTCACTGAAGCTTTCTTT; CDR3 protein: CASSLLADGGPFTEAFF
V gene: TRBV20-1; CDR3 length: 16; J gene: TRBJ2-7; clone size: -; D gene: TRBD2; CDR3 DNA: TGCAGTGCTACCAAACCAGGGACTAGCGCGAGTATCGAGCAGCACTTC; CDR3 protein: CSATKPGTSASIEQHF
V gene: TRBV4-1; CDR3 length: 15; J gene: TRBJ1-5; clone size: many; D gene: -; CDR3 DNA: TGCGCCAGCAGCTACAGGGACGGAAGCAATCAGCCCCAGCATTTT; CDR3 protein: CASSYRDGSNQPQHF
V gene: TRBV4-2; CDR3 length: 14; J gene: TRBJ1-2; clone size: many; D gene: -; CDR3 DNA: TGTGCCAGCAGCCCCCGCACAGGGCGGTATGGCTACACCTTC; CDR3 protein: CASSPRTGRYGYTF
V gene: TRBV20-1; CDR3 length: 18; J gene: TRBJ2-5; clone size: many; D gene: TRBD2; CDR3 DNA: TGCAGTGCTAGAGGGGGACTAGCGGGAGGGCCGATTGGAGAGACCCAGTACTTC; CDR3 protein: CSARGGLAGGPIGETQYF
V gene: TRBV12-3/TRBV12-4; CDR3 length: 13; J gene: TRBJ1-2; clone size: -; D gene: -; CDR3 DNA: TGTGCCAGCAGTTTAGGGCAGTCCGGAGGCTACACCTTC; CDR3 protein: CASSLGQSGGYTF
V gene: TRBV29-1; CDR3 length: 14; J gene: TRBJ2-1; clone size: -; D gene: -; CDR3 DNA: TGCAGCGTTGACCGGGGGAGAGGATACAACGAGCAGCTCTTC; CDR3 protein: CSVDRGRGYNEQLF
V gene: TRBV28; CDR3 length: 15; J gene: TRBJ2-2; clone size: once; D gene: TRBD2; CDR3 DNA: TGTGCCAGCAGTCGTAGCGGGTCGAACACCGGGGAGCTGTTTTTT; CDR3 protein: CASSRSGSNTGELFF
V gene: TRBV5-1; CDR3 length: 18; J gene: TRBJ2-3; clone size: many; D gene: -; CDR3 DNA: TGCGCCAGCAGCTCGGGCATGCTAGGGAGGTGGGATACAGATACGCAGTATTTT; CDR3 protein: CASSSGMLGRWDTDTQYF
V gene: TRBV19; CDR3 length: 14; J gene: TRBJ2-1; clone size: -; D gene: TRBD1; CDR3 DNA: TGTGCCAGTAGTACCCCGACAGGGTGGGATGAGCAGTTCTTC; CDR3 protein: CASSTPTGWDEQFF
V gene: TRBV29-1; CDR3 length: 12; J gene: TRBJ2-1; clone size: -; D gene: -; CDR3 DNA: TGCAGCGCCCTCCGGGGCTTCGTTGAGCAGTTTTTC; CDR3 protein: CSALRGFVEQFF
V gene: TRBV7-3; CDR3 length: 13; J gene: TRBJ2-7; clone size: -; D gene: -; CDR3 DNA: TGTGCCAGCAGTTTGTGGGGACGCTACGAGCAGTACTTC; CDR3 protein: CASSLWGRYEQYF
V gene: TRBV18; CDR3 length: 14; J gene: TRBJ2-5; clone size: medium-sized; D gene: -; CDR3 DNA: TGTGCCAGCTCACCAGGAAGGGTCCAAGAGACCCAGTACTTC; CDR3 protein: CASSPGRVQETQYF
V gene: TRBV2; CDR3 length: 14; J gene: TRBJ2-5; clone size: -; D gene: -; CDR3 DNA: TGTGCCAGCAGTGAAGACCTACTACAAGGGACCCAGTGCTTC; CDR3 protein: CASSEDLLQGTQCF
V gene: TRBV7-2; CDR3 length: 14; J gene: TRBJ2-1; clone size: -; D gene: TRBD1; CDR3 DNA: TGTGCCAGCAGCTTAGTGGCCAGGGGGAGTGAGCAGTTCTTC; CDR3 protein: CASSLVARGSEQFF
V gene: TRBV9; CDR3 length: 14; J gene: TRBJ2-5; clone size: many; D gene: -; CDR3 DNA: TGTGCCAGCAGCGTCGGACAGCTCCAAGAGACCCAGTACTTC; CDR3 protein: CASSVGQLQETQYF
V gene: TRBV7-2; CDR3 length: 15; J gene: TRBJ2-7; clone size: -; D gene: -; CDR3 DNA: TGTGCCAGCAGCCCACAGCTCTCAAAACACTACGAGCAGTACTTC; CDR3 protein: CASSPQLSKHYEQYF
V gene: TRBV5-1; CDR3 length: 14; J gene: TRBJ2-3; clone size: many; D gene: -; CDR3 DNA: TGCGCCAGCCGGTTGCAGGGCTACACAGATACGCAGTATTTT; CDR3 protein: CASRLQGYTDTQYF
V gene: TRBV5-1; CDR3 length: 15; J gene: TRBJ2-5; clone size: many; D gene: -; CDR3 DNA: TGCGCCAGCAGCTTTATGCTAGCGCGCCACGAGACCCAGTACTTC; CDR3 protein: CASSFMLARHETQYF
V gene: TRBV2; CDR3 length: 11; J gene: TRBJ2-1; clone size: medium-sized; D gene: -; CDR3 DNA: TGTGCCAGCAAGCCCGAACGGGAGCAGTTCTTC; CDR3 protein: CASKPEREQFF
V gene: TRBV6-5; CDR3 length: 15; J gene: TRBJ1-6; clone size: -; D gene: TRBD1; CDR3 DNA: TGTGCCAGCAGCGTACAGGGGACCCGGGATTCACCCCTCCACTTT; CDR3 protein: CASSVQGTRDSPLHF
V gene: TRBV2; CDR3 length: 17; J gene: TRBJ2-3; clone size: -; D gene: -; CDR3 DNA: TGTGCCAGCAGTGAAGTTGAGGAGTCCACTAGCACAGATACGCAGTATTTT; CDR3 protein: CASSEVEESTSTDTQYF
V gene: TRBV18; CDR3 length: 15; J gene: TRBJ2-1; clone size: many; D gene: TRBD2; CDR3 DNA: TGTGCCAGCTCATCGACTAGCGGGATACTCAATGAGCAGTTCTTC; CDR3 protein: CASSSTSGILNEQFF
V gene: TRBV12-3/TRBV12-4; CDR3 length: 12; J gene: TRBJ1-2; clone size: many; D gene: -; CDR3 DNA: TGTGCCAGCGCCGGGGACTCCTATGGCTACACCTTC; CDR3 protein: CASAGDSYGYTF
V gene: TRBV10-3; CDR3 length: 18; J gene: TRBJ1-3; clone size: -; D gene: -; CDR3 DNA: TGTGCCATCAGTGAGCTCGAAATGGACCTCTACTCTGGAAACACCATATATTTT; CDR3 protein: CAISELEMDLYSGNTIYF
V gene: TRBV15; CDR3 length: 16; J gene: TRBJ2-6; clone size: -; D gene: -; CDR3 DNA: TGTGCCACCAGCAGAGGTCGGGACTCTGGGGCCAACGTCCTGACTTTC; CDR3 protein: CATSRGRDSGANVLTF
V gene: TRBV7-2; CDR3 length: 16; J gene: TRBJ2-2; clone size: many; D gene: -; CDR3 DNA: TGTGCCAGCAGCCCCGGGCTACGGGGATACATCGGGGAGCTGTTTTTT; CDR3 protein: CASSPGLRGYIGELFF
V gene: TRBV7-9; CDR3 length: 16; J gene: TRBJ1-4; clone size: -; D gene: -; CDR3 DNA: TGTGCCAGCAGCCTCGGGAGCCCAGCAACTAATGAAAAACTGTTTTTT; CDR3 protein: CASSLGSPATNEKLFF
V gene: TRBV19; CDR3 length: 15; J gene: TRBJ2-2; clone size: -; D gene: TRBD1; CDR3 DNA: TGTGCCAGTTCCCGGGACAGGGGGACTGCCGGGGAGCCGTCTTTT; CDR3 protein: CASSRDRGTAGEPSF
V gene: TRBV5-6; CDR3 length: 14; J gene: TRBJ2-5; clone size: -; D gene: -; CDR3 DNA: TGTACCAGCAGCTCGGGACTCGCGGAAGAGACCCAGTACTTC; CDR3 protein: CTSSSGLAEETQYF
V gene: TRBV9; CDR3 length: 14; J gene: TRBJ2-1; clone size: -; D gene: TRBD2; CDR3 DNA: TGTGCCAGCAGCGCTAGCGGGAGGGCCTATGAGCAGTTCTTC; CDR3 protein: CASSASGRAYEQFF
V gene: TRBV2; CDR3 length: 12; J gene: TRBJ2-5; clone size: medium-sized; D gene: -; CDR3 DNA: TGTGCCAGCAGTGGGCTACTCGAGACCCAGTACTTC; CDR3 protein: CASSGLLETQYF
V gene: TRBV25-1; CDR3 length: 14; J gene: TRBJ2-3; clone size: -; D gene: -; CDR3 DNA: TGTGCCAGCAGTGAATGGGGCAAAAGAAATACGCAGTATTTT; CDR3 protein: CASSEWGKRNTQYF
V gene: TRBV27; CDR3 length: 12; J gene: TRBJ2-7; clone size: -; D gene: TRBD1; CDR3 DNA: TGTGCCAGCAAACCGGGACAGGGCGAGCAGTACTTC; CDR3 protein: CASKPGQGEQYF
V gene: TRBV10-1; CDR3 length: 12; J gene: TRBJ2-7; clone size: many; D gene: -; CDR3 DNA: TGCGCCAGCAGTGGGTGGGGGCACGAGCAGTACTTC; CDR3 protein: CASSGWGHEQYF
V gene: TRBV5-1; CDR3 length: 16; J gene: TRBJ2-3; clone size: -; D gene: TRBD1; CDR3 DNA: TGCGCCAGCAAAGGGGAGGGACAGGGGGCGACAGATACGCAGTATTTT; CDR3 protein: CASKGEGQGATDTQYF
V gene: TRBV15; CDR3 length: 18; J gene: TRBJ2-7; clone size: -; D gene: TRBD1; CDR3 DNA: TGTGCCACCAGCAGAGATCCCAAGGACACCGGGACAGGGGACGAGCAGTACTTC; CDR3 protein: CATSRDPKDTGTGDEQYF